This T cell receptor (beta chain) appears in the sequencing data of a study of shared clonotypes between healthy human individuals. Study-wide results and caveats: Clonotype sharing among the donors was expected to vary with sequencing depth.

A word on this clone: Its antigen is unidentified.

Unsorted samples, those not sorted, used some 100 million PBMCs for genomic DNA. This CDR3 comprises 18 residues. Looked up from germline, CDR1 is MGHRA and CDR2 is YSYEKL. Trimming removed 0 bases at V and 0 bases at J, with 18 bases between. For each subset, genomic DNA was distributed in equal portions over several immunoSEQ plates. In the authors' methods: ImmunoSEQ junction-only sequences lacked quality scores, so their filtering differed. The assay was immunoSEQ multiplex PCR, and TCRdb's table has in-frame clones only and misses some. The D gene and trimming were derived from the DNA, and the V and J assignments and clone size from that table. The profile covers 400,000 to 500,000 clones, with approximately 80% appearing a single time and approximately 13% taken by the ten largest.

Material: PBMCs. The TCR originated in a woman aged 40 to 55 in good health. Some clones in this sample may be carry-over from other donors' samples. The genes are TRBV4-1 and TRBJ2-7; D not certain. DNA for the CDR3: TGCGCCAGCAGCCAAGACACCAAATCTACGATCTCCTCCTACGAGCAGTACTTC. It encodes CASSQDTKSTISSYEQYF.